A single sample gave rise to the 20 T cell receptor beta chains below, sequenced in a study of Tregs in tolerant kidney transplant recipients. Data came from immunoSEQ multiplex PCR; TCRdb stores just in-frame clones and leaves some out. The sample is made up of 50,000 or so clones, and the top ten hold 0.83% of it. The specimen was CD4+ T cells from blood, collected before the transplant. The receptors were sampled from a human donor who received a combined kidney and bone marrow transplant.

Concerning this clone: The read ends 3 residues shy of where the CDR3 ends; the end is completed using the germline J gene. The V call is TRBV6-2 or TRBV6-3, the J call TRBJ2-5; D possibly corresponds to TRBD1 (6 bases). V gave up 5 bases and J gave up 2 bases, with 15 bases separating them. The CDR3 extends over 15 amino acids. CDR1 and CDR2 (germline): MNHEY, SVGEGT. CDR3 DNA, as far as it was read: TGTGCCAGCAGTAGAACGGGACACCCTCAAGAGACC. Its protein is CASSRTGHPQET. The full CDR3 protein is CASSRTGHPQETQYF.

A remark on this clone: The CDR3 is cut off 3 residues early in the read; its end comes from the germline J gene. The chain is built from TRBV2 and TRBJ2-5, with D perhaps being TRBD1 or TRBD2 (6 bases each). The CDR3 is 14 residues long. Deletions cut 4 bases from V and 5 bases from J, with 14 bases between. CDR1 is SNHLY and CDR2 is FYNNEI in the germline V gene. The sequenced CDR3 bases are TGTGCCAGCAGTGGCTCTAGGGGGAGGGAGACC. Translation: CASSGSRGRET. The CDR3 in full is CASSGSRGRETQYF.

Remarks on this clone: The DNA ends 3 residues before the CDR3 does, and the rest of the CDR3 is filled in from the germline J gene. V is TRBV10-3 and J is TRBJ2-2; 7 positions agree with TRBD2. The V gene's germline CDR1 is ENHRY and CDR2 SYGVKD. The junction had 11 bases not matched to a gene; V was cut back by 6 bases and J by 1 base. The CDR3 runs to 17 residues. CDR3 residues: CAISLPAGGRNTGELFF. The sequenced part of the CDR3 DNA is TGTGCCATCAGCCTCCCGGCGGGCGGGAGGAACACCGGGGAG.

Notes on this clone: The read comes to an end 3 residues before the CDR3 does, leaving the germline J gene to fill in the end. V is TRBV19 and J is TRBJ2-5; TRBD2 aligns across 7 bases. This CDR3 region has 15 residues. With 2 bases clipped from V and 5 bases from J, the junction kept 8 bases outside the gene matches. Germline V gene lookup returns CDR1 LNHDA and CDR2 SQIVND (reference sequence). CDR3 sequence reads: CASSISRLARETQYF. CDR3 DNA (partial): TGTGCCAGTAGTATATCGCGACTAGCTCGGGAGACC. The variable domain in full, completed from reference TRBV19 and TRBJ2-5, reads DGGITQSPKYLFRKEGQNVTLSCEQNLNHDAMYWYRQDPGQGLRLIYYSQIVNDFQKGDIAEGYSVSREKKESFPLTVTSAQKNPTAFYLCASSISRLARETQYFGPGTRLLVL.

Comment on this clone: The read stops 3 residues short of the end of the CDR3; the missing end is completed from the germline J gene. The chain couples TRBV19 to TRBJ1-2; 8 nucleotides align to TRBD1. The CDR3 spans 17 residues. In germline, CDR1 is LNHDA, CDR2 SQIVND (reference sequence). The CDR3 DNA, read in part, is TGTGCCAGTAAGGGTGGCCAAGCCGGGACAGGTGACTCCGGC. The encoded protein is CASKGGQAGTGDSG. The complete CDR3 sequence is CASKGGQAGTGDSGYTF. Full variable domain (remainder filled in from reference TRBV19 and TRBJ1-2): DGGITQSPKYLFRKEGQNVTLSCEQNLNHDAMYWYRQDPGQGLRLIYYSQIVNDFQKGDIAEGYSVSREKKESFPLTVTSAQKNPTAFYLCASKGGQAGTGDSGYTFGSGTRLTVV.

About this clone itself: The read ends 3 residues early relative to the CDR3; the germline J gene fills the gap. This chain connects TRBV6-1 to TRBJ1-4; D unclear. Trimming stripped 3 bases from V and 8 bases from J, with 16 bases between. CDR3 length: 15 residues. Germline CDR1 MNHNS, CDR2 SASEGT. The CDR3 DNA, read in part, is TGTGCCAGCAGTGATCCTGTCGGTATCTGGGAAAAA. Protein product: CASSDPVGIWEK. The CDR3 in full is CASSDPVGIWEKLFF.

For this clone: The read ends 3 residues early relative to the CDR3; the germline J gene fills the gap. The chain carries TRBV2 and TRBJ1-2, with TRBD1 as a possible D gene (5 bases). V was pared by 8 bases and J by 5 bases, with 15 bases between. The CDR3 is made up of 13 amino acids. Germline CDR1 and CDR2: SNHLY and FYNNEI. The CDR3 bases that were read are TGTGCCAGCGGGAACAGGCCGATTTATGGC. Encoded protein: CASGNRPIYG. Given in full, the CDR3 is CASGNRPIYGYTF.

CDR3 bases read: TGTGCCAGCTCCCTGAGGGGCAGGGACACTGAA. This encodes CASSLRGRDTE. The CDR3 in its entirety is CASSLRGRDTEAFF. This rearrangement joins TRBV7-9 to TRBJ1-1; TRBD1 is a possible D gene (5 bases). The observed sequence ends 3 residues before the CDR3 terminus, with the missing tail filled in from the germline J gene. Germline loops: CDR1 SEHNR, CDR2 FQNEAQ (reference sequence). Trimming removed 8 bases at V and 3 bases at J, with 16 bases between. The CDR3 extends over 14 amino acids.

The chain's CDR3 is CASSLPVGELFF. Incomplete CDR3 DNA: TGTGCCAGCAGCTTACCCGTAGGGGAG. The gene calls are TRBV7-9 and TRBJ2-2; D remains ambiguous. The DNA ends 3 residues before the CDR3 does, and the rest of the CDR3 is filled in from the germline J gene. Germline CDR1 SEHNR, CDR2 FQNEAQ (reference sequence). V lost 2 bases, J lost 8 bases, and 6 bases lay in between. This CDR3 comprises 12 residues.

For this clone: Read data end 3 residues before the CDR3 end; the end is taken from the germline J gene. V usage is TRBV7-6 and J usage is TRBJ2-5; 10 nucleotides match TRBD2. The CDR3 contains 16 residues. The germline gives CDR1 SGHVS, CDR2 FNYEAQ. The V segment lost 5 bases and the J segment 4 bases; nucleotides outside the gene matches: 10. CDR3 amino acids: CASSPRVAGGRETQYF. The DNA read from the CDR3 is TGTGCCAGCAGCCCCAGGGTAGCGGGGGGCAGAGAGACC.

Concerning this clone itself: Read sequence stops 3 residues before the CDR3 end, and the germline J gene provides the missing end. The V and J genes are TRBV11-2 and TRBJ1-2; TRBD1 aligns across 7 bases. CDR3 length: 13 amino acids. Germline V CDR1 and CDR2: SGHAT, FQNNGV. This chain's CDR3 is CASSWHRGGGYTF. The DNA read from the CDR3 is TGTGCCAGCAGCTGGCACAGGGGCGGAGGC.

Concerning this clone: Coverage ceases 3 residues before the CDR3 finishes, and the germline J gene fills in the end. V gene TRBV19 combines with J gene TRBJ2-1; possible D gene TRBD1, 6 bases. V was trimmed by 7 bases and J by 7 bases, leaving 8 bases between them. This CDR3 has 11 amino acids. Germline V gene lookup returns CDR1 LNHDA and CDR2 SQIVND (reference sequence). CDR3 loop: CASMGANEQFF. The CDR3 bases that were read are TGTGCCAGTATGGGGGCGAATGAG.

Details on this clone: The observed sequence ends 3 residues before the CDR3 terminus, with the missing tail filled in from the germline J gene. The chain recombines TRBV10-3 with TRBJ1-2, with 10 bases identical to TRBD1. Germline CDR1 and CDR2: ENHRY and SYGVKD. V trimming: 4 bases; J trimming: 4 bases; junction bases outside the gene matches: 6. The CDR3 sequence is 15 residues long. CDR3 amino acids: CAISVGDRGSYGYTF. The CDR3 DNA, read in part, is TGTGCCATCAGTGTAGGGGACAGGGGTAGCTATGGC.

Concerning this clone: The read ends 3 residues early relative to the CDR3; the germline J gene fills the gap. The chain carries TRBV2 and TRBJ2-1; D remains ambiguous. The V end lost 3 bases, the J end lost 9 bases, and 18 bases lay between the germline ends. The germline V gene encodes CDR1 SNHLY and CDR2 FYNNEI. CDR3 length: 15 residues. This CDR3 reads CASSERFLVGSEQFF. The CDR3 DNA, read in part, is TGTGCCAGCAGTGAGAGGTTTCTAGTCGGTTCTGAG.

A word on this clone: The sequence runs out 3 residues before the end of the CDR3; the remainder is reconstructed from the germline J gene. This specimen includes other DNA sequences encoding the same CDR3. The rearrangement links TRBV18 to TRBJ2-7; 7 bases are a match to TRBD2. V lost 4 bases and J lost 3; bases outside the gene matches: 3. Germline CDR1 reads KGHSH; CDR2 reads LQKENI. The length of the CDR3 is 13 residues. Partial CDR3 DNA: TGTGCCAGCTCACGGGGCGGGGGCTACGAG. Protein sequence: CASSRGGGYE. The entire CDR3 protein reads CASSRGGGYEQYF.

The CDR3: CASSPGGQGGVEAFF. Incomplete CDR3 DNA: TGTGCCAGCTCACCGGGCGGACAGGGGGGAGTGGAA. The V call is TRBV18, the J call TRBJ1-1; 10 bases line up with TRBD1. Read data end 3 residues before the CDR3 end; the end is taken from the germline J gene. This CDR3 is built from 15 residues. CDR1 is KGHSH and CDR2 is LQKENI in the germline V gene.

The sequenced CDR3 bases are TGTGCCAGTAGTATAGATCTCAGCGGGGTCGCGAAAAATGAG. Protein product: CASSIDLSGVAKNE. The full CDR3 protein reads CASSIDLSGVAKNEQFF. The chain recombines TRBV19 with TRBJ2-1; 7 bases match TRBD2. The sequence runs out 3 residues before the end of the CDR3; the remainder is reconstructed from the germline J gene. Per germline, CDR1 LNHDA and CDR2 SQIVND (reference sequence). Unmatched junction bases numbered 12, after V lost 0 bases and J lost 7 bases. The CDR3 runs to 17 residues.

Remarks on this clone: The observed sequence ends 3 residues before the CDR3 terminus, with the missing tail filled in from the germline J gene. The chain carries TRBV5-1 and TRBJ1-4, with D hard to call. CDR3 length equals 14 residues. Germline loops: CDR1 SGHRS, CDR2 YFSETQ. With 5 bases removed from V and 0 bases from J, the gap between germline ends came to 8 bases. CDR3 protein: CASSEGATNEKLFF. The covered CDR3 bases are TGCGCCAGCAGTGAAGGTGCAACTAATGAAAAA. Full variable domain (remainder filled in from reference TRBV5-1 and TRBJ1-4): KAGVTQTPRYLIKTRGQQVTLSCSPISGHRSVSWYQQTPGQGLQFLFEYFSETQRNKGNFPGRFSGRQFSNSRSEMNVSTLELGDSALYLCASSEGATNEKLFFGSGTQLSVL.

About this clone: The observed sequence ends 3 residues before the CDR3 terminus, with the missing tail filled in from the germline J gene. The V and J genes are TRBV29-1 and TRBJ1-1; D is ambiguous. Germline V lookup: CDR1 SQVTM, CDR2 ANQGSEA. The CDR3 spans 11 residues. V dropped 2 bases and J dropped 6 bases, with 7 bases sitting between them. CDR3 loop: CSVELGAEAFF. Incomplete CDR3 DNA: TGCAGCGTTGAACTGGGCGCTGAA. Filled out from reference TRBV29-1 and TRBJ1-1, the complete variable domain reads SAVISQKPSRDICQRGTSLTIQCQVDSQVTMMFWYRQQPGQSLTLIATANQGSEATYESGFVIDKFPISRPNLTFSTLTVSNMSPEDSSIYLCSVELGAEAFFGQGTRLTVV.

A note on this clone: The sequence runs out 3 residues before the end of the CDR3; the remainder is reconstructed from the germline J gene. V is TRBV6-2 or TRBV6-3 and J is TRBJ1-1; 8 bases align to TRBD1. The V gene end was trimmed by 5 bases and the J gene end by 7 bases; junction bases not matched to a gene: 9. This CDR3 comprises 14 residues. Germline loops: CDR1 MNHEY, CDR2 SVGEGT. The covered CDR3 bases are TGTGCCAGCAGTCGGGACGACAGGGGCGGTGAA. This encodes CASSRDDRGGE. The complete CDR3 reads CASSRDDRGGEAFF.